This entry lists 26 T cell receptor beta chains sequenced from one sample in a study of blood T cell repertoires in COVID-19. The repertoire was sequenced with immunoSEQ multiplex PCR; TCRdb's copy has only in-frame clones and lacks some. The repertoire consists of just over 95,000 clones, with around 76% occurring once and the leading ten covering around 19%. Sequenced input: peripheral blood. All receptors derive from a man aged 80 or over with acute or convalescent COVID-19.

The chain carries TRBV2 and TRBJ1-2, with TRBD1 matching 8 bases. The CDR3 totals 14 residues. From germline, CDR1 is SNHLY and CDR2 FYNNEI. The trim removed 6 bases at V and 4 bases at J, leaving 7 bases unmatched. The CDR3 DNA reads TGTGCCAGCAGGCGCGCAGGGGGCGGCTATGGCTACACCTTC. It translates to CASRRAGGGYGYTF.

CDR3 amino acids: CASTRGGGGETQYF. In nucleotides, the CDR3 is TGTGCCAGCACTAGAGGGGGAGGGGGAGAGACCCAGTACTTC. V is TRBV11-2 and J is TRBJ2-5; tentatively, D is TRBD2 (7 bases). Trimming shortened V by 7 bases and J by 4 bases, and 16 bases separated the two germline ends. This CDR3 spans 14 amino acids. Germline V CDR1 and CDR2: SGHAT, FQNNGV.

The DNA for the CDR3 is TGCAGCGTGACAGGGGGCCGGACTAATGAAAAACTGTTTTTT. Encoded protein: CSVTGGRTNEKLFF. The V gene is TRBV29-1, the J gene TRBJ1-4, with TRBD1 matching over 10 bases. The CDR3 covers 14 residues. Germline V gives CDR1 SQVTM, CDR2 ANQGSEA. V shed 6 bases, J shed 2 bases, and the junction held 3 bases outside the gene matches.

This chain joins TRBV6-2 or TRBV6-3 and TRBJ2-1; D is ambiguous. Looked up from germline, CDR1 is MNHEY and CDR2 is SVGEGT. V was shortened by 6 bases and J by 3 bases, with 12 bases between the two germline ends. This CDR3 is built from 14 residues. CDR3 sequence: CASSRIQVYNEQFF. The CDR3 DNA sequence: TGTGCCAGCAGCCGAATCCAGGTCTACAATGAGCAGTTCTTC.

CDR3 sequence: CASSSRAGRSDTQYF. CDR3 nucleotides: TGTGCCAGCAGCTCACGAGCGGGACGCTCGGATACGCAGTATTTT. The genes are TRBV13 and TRBJ2-3; the match to TRBD2 covers 7 bases. This CDR3 contains 15 residues. CDR1 and CDR2 (germline): PRHDT, FYEKMQ (reference sequence). V shed 4 bases, J shed 6 bases, and the junction held 10 bases outside the gene matches.

The gene calls are TRBV19 and TRBJ1-1; possible D gene TRBD1, 5 bases. The CDR3 runs 14 residues. The ends were cut back, 7 bases at V and 0 bases at J, with 12 bases in the middle. Looked up from germline, CDR1 is LNHDA and CDR2 is SQIVND (reference sequence). The CDR3 here is CASKGIRLNTEAFF. CDR3 nucleotides: TGTGCCAGTAAGGGGATCAGGCTGAACACTGAAGCTTTCTTT. The full variable domain, with the rest looked up from reference TRBV19 and TRBJ1-1, is DGGITQSPKYLFRKEGQNVTLSCEQNLNHDAMYWYRQDPGQGLRLIYYSQIVNDFQKGDIAEGYSVSREKKESFPLTVTSAQKNPTAFYLCASKGIRLNTEAFFGQGTRLTVV.

The chain combines TRBV5-4 with TRBJ2-1, with D perhaps TRBD1 (5 bases). V shed 4 bases and J shed 1 base, with 12 bases lying between them. Germline loops: CDR1 SGHNT, CDR2 YYREEE (reference sequence). The CDR3 has 15 residues. In nucleotides, the CDR3 is TGTGCCAGCAGCCACGACAGTGGGTCCTACAATGAGCAGTTCTTC. It is translated as CASSHDSGSYNEQFF. Supplemented by reference TRBV5-4 and TRBJ2-1, the full variable domain reads ETGVTQSPTHLIKTRGQQVTLRCSSQSGHNTVSWYQQALGQGPQFIFQYYREEENGRGNFPPRFSGLQFPNYSSELNVNALELDDSALYLCASSHDSGSYNEQFFGPGTRLTVL.

The chain recombines TRBV6-2 or TRBV6-3 with TRBJ2-7; TRBD2 aligns across 8 bases. J gave up 6 bases and V 5 bases, and 6 bases lay outside the gene matches. CDR3 length equals 13 residues. Per germline, CDR1 MNHEY and CDR2 SVGEGT. The CDR3 is CASSQGTSVEQYF. In DNA form, the CDR3 reads TGTGCCAGCAGTCAGGGGACTAGTGTCGAGCAGTACTTC.

V gene TRBV19 combines with J gene TRBJ1-5; 7 bases agree with TRBD1. CDR3 length equals 15 residues. Unmatched junction bases numbered 8, after V lost 4 bases and J lost 5 bases. Germline lookup yields CDR1 LNHDA and CDR2 SQIVND (reference sequence). This CDR3 is CASSRQGEGYQPQHF. For the CDR3, the DNA is TGTGCCAGTAGTAGACAGGGAGAAGGTTATCAGCCCCAGCATTTT.

The V gene is TRBV6-5, the J gene TRBJ2-1, with 8 bases lining up with TRBD2. Trimming removed 7 bases from V and 10 bases from J; junction bases left unmatched: 9. CDR1 and CDR2 (germline): MNHEY, SVGAGI. The CDR3 is 13 amino acids. CDR3 DNA: TGTGCCAGCACCTCAAGGACTAGCTGGGAGCAGTTCTTC. Translating it yields CASTSRTSWEQFF.

This chain joins TRBV2 and TRBJ2-5; 10 bases are shared with TRBD1. In germline, CDR1 is SNHLY, CDR2 FYNNEI. V was pared by 6 bases and J by 0 bases, with 4 bases of the junction left unmatched. The CDR3 totals 15 residues. The CDR3, as DNA: TGTGCCAGCAGCGGGACAGGGGCGGACCAAGAGACCCAGTACTTC. Translated: CASSGTGADQETQYF.

This clone was detected only a few times. The chain recombines TRBV7-6 with TRBJ2-1; the D gene is possibly TRBD1 (6 bases). Germline V gene sequence: CDR1 SGHVS, CDR2 FNYEAQ. V was shortened by 2 bases and J by 0 bases, with 14 bases between the two germline ends. The CDR3 spans 17 residues. The chain's CDR3 is CASSLQGPPSSYNEQFF. The CDR3 nucleotides are TGTGCCAGCAGCTTACAGGGGCCTCCGAGCTCCTACAATGAGCAGTTCTTC.

The V call is TRBV9, the J call TRBJ2-7, with D possibly being TRBD1 (6 bases). The CDR3 is 15 residues long. Trimming removed 4 bases from V and 0 bases from J, with 14 bases in between. CDR1 SGDLS and CDR2 YYNGEE come from the germline V gene. The CDR3 loop reads CASSPRDTLSYEQYF. CDR3 sequence (DNA): TGTGCCAGCAGCCCCAGGGACACCCTCTCCTACGAGCAGTACTTC.

J is TRBJ1-5 and V is TRBV9; maybe TRBD1 (6 bases). V was shortened by 4 bases and J by 7 bases, with 15 bases between the two germline ends. Germline CDR1 reads SGDLS; CDR2 reads YYNGEE. CDR3 length equals 14 residues. The CDR3 coding sequence is TGTGCCAGCAGCATAGGGTGGCAGGGGCAGCCCCAGCATTTT. This sequence encodes CASSIGWQGQPQHF.

The chain combines TRBV12-5 with TRBJ2-2, with 9 nucleotides matching TRBD1. Looked up from germline, CDR1 is LGHNT and CDR2 is FRNRAP. V lost 6 bases and J lost 6; bases outside the gene matches: 5. CDR3 length: 14 residues. CDR3 residues: CASGPGQGSGELFF. CDR3 DNA: TGTGCTAGTGGGCCGGGACAGGGCTCCGGGGAGCTGTTTTTT.

Regarding this clone: The junction differs from germline at one of its ends, possibly a read error. This chain links TRBV29-1 with TRBJ1-6; D ambiguous. Germline V CDR1 and CDR2: SQVTM, ANQGSEA. This CDR3 is built from 11 residues. Written as DNA, the CDR3 is TGCAGCGCTGAAATGGGAGACACCCTCCACTTT. It encodes CSAEMGDTLHF.

This chain links TRBV5-8 with TRBJ2-2; D is perhaps TRBD1 (6 bases). Trimming pared 0 bases from V and 4 bases from J, leaving 7 bases between. This CDR3 region has 14 residues. Germline CDR1 SGHTS, CDR2 YDEGEE. As DNA, the CDR3 is TGTGCCAGCAGCTTGGGACAGGTCACCGGGGAGCTGTTTTTT. Translated, it gives CASSLGQVTGELFF.

The J gene is TRBJ2-2, the V gene TRBV18; tentatively, D is TRBD1 (6 bases). Per germline, CDR1 KGHSH and CDR2 LQKENI. The CDR3 sequence is 17 residues long. V was clipped by 4 bases and J by 0 bases, with 15 bases between them. The CDR3: CASSRTPGHANTGELFF. The CDR3 region has the DNA TGTGCCAGCTCACGTACACCGGGACACGCGAACACCGGGGAGCTGTTTTTT.

This clone was observed a few times. The chain carries TRBV18 and TRBJ2-7, with D possibly TRBD1 on 5 matching bases. Trimming removed 2 bases at V and 3 bases at J, with 11 bases between. CDR3 size: 14 residues. The germline CDR1 and CDR2 sequences are KGHSH and LQKENI. CDR3 sequence: CASSPETGYYEQYF. CDR3 in DNA: TGTGCCAGCTCACCAGAAACAGGTTACTACGAGCAGTACTTC.

The chain combines TRBV12-5 with TRBJ2-2; 9 bases match TRBD2. The CDR3 extends over 20 amino acids. The V gene's germline CDR1 is LGHNT and CDR2 FRNRAP. V shed 5 bases and J 0 bases; nucleotides not matched to a gene: 16. This chain's CDR3 is CASGLSLRTSEDANTGELFF. Written as DNA, the CDR3 is TGTGCTAGTGGTCTCTCCCTTAGGACTAGCGAAGACGCGAACACCGGGGAGCTGTTTTTT. The variable domain in full, completed from reference TRBV12-5 and TRBJ2-2, reads DARVTQTPRHKVTEMGQEVTMRCQPILGHNTVFWYRQTMMQGLELLAYFRNRAPLDDSGMPKDRFSAEMPDATLATLKIQPSEPRDSAVYFCASGLSLRTSEDANTGELFFGEGSRLTVL.

The gene calls are TRBV28 and TRBJ1-1, with D tentatively TRBD1 (5 bases). The CDR3 is 14 amino acids. Trimming stripped 3 bases from V and 0 bases from J, with 8 bases between. CDR1 and CDR2 (germline): MDHEN, SYDVKM. CDR3 in amino acids: CASSLPGMNTEAFF. CDR3 nucleotide sequence: TGTGCCAGCAGTTTGCCAGGGATGAACACTGAAGCTTTCTTT.

V gene TRBV27 combines with J gene TRBJ2-1; TRBD2 matches 9 bases. Germline lookup yields CDR1 MNHEY and CDR2 SMNVEV (reference sequence). V shed 2 bases, J shed 8 bases, and the junction held 10 bases outside the gene matches. The CDR3 runs 16 residues. This CDR3 is CASSLKVAGAGDEQFF. CDR3 in DNA: TGTGCCAGCAGTTTAAAAGTAGCGGGGGCCGGGGATGAGCAGTTCTTC.

The chain couples TRBV7-9 to TRBJ2-5; TRBD1 matches at 11 bases. Unmatched junction bases numbered 10, after V lost 5 bases and J lost 5 bases. The CDR3 has 16 residues. CDR1 is SEHNR, CDR2 FQNEAQ, per germline (reference sequence). The CDR3: CASSPSGQGVVETQYF. The CDR3 bases are TGTGCCAGCAGCCCATCGGGACAGGGGGTCGTGGAGACCCAGTACTTC.

The chain carries TRBV28 and TRBJ1-1; D ambiguous. Per germline, CDR1 MDHEN and CDR2 SYDVKM. This CDR3 contains 13 residues. With 7 bases removed from V and 1 base from J, the gap between germline ends came to 10 bases. The DNA for the CDR3 is TGTGCCAGCATCCTCGCCGGGAACACTGAAGCTTTCTTT. Amino acids: CASILAGNTEAFF.

This sequence joins TRBV6-2 or TRBV6-3 and TRBJ2-1; 8 bases are shared with TRBD2. From germline, CDR1 is MNHEY and CDR2 SVGEGT. Trimming took 2 bases from V and 4 from J; bases not matched to a gene: 10. CDR3 size: 17 residues. CDR3 sequence (DNA): TGTGCCAGCAGTTACAGGTCAGCGGGGGCGATATACAATGAGCAGTTCTTC. Its protein product is CASSYRSAGAIYNEQFF.

CDR3 sequence: CASSLSSPLFSGANVLTF. CDR3 nucleotides: TGTGCCAGCAGTTTAAGTAGCCCGCTATTCTCTGGGGCCAACGTCCTGACTTTC. The chain combines TRBV27 with TRBJ2-6, with D uncertain. Trimming took 2 bases from V and 0 from J, leaving 14 bases between them. CDR1 is MNHEY, CDR2 SMNVEV, per germline (reference sequence). The CDR3 length is 18 residues. The full variable domain, completed using reference TRBV27 and TRBJ2-6, is EAQVTQNPRYLITVTGKKLTVTCSQNMNHEYMSWYRQDPGLGLRQIYYSMNVEVTDKGDVPEGYKVSRKEKRNFPLILESPSPNQTSLYFCASSLSSPLFSGANVLTFGAGSRLTVL.